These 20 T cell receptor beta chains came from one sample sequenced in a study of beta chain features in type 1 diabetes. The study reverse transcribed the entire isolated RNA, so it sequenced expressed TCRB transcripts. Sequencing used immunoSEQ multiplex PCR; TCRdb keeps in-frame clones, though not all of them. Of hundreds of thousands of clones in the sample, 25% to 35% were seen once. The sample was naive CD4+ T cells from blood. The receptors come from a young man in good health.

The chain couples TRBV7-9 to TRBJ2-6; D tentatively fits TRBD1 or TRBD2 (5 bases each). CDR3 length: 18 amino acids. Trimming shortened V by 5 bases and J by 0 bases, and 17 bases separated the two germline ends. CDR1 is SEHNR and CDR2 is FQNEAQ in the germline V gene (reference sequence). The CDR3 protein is CASSPVYSGTSGANVLTF. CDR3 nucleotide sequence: TGTGCCAGCAGCCCCGTTTATTCCGGGACCTCTGGGGCCAACGTCCTGACTTTC.

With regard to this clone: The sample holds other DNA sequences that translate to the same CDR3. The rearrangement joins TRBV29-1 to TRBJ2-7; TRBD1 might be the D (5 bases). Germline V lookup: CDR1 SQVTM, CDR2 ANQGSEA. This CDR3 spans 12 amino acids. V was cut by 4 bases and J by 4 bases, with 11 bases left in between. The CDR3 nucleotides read TGCAGCGTTGGCAGGGCAGGGTACGAGCAGTACTTC. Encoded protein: CSVGRAGYEQYF.

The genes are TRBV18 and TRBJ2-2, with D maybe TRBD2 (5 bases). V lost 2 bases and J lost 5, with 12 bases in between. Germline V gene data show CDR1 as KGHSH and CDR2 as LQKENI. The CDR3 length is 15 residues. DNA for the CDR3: TGTGCCAGCTCACCAGGAGGAGGTTTAACCGGGGAGCTGTTTTTT. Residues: CASSPGGGLTGELFF.

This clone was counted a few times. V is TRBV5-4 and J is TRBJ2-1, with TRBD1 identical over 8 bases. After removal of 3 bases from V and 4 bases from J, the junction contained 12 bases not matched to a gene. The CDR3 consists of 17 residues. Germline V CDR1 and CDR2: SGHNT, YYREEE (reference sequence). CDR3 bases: TGTGCCAGCAGCTCGAAGACAGGGGCTTACTCATACAATGAGCAGTTCTTC. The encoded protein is CASSSKTGAYSYNEQFF.

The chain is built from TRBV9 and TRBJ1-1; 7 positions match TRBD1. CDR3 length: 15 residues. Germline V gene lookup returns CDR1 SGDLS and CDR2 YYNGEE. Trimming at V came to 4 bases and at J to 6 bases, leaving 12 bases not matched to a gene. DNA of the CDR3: TGTGCCAGCAGCACTCGCGCTACAGGGGAATCTGAAGCTTTCTTT. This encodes CASSTRATGESEAFF.

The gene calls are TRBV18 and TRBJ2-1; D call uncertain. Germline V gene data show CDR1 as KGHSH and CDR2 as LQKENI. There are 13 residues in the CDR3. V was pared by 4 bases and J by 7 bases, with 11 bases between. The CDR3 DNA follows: TGTGCCAGCTCACTCTCGGACGCGAATGAGCAGTTCTTC. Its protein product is CASSLSDANEQFF.

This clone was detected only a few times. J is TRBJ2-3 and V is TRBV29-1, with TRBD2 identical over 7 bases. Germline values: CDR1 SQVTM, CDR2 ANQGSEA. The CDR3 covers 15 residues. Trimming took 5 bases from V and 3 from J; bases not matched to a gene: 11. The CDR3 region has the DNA TGCAGCGTTCGGCGCGGGAGAGGGGAAACAGATACGCAGTATTTT. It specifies CSVRRGRGETDTQYF.

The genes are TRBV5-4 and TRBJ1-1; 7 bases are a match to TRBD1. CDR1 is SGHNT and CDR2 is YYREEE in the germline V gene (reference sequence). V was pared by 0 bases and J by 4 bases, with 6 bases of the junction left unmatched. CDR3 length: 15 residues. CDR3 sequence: CASSLEAGGGTEAFF. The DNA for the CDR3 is TGTGCCAGCAGCTTGGAAGCAGGGGGAGGCACTGAAGCTTTCTTT.

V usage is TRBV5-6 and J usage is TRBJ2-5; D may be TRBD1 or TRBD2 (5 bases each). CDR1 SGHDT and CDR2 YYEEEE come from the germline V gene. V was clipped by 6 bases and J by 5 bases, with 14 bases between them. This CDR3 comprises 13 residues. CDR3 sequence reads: CASTLRGAETQYF. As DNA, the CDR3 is TGTGCCAGCACCCTGAGGGGTGCGGAGACCCAGTACTTC.

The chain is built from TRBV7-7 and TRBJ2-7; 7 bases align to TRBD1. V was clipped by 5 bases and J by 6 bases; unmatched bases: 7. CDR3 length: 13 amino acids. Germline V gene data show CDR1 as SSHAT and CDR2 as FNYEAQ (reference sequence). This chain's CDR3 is CASSDDRAGEQYF. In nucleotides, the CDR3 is TGTGCCAGCAGCGATGACAGGGCGGGCGAGCAGTACTTC.

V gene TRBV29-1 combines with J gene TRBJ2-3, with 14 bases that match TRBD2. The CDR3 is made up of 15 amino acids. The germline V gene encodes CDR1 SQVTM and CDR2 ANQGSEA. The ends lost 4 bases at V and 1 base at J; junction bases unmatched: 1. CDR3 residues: CSVVTSGRGTDTQYF. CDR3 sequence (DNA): TGCAGCGTTGTGACTAGCGGGAGGGGCACAGATACGCAGTATTTT.

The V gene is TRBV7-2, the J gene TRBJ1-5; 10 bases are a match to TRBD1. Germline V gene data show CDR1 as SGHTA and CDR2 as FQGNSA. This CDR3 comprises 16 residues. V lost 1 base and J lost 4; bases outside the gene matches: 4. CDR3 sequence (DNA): TGTGCCAGCAGCTTAGAGACAGGGGGCAGAAATCAGCCCCAGCATTTT. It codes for CASSLETGGRNQPQHF. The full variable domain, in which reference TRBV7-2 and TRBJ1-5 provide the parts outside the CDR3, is GAGVSQSPSNKVTEKGKDVELRCDPISGHTALYWYRQSLGQGLEFLIYFQGNSAPDKSGLPSDRFSAERTGGSVSTLTIQRTQQEDSAVYLCASSLETGGRNQPQHFGDGTRLSIL.

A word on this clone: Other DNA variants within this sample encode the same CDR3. CDR3 loop: CASSPGAATYEQYF. The CDR3 bases are TGTGCCAGCTCACCAGGCGCAGCTACCTACGAGCAGTACTTC. The gene calls are TRBV18 and TRBJ2-7, with D uncertain. The V end was cut by 2 bases, the J end by 2 bases, with 10 bases between. The CDR3 contains 14 residues. Germline CDR1 reads KGHSH; CDR2 reads LQKENI. Based on the CDR3 plus reference TRBV18 and TRBJ2-7, the full variable domain is NAGVMQNPRHLVRRRGQEARLRCSPMKGHSHVYWYRQLPEEGLKFMVYLQKENIIDESGMPKERFSAEFPKEGPSILRIQQVVRGDSAAYFCASSPGAATYEQYFGPGTRLTVT.

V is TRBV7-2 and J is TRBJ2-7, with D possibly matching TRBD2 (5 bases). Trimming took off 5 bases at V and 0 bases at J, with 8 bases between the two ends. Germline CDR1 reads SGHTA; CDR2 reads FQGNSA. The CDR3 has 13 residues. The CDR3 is CASSNRDSYEQYF. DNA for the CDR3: TGTGCCAGCAGCAATCGGGACTCCTACGAGCAGTACTTC.

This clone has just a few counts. The CDR3 sequence is CASSLGLALDEQFF. CDR3 coding DNA: TGTGCCAGCTCACTGGGACTAGCGCTGGATGAGCAGTTCTTC. J is TRBJ2-1 and V is TRBV18; 10 nucleotides align to TRBD2. The J segment lost 8 bases and the V segment lost 4 bases, leaving 5 bases of the junction unmatched. Germline values: CDR1 KGHSH, CDR2 LQKENI. This CDR3 comprises 14 residues.

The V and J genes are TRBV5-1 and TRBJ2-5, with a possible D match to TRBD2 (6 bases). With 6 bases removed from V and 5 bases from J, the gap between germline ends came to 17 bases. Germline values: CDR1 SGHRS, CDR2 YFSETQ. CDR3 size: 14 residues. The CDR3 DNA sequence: TGCGCCAGCACCGTTCTCGGGAGTGGGGAGACCCAGTACTTC. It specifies CASTVLGSGETQYF. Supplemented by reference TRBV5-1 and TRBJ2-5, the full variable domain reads KAGVTQTPRYLIKTRGQQVTLSCSPISGHRSVSWYQQTPGQGLQFLFEYFSETQRNKGNFPGRFSGRQFSNSRSEMNVSTLELGDSALYLCASTVLGSGETQYFGPGTRLLVL.

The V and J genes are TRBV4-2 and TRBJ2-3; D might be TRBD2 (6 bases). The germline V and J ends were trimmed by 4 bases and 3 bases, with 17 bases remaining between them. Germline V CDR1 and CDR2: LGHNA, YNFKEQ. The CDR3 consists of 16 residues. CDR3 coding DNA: TGTGCCAGCAGCCCCAGCGATCCACGGGGGACAGATACGCAGTATTTT. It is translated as CASSPSDPRGTDTQYF.

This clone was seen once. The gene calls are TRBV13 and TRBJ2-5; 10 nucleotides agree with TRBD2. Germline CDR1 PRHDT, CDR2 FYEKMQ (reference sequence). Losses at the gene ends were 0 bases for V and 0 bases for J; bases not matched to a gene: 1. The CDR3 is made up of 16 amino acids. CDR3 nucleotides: TGTGCCAGCAGCTTAGGACTAGCGGGGTACCAAGAGACCCAGTACTTC. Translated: CASSLGLAGYQETQYF.

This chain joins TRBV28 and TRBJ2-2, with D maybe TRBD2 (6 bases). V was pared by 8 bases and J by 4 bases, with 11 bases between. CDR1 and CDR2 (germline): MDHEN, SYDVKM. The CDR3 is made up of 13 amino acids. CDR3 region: CASGLASTGELFF. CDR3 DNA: TGTGCCAGCGGGCTAGCGAGCACCGGGGAGCTGTTTTTT.

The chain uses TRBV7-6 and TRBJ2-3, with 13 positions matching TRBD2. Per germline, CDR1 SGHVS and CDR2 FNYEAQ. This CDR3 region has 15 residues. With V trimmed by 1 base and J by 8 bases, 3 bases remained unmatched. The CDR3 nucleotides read TGTGCCAGCAGCTTAGTACTAGCGGGAGGGAGTACGCAGTATTTT. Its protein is CASSLVLAGGSTQYF.